This TCR beta chain emerged from a study of early T cells in non-severe SARS-CoV-2 infection. Overall study: Bulk RNA isolated from unsorted whole blood underwent sequencing; chains were not paired.

CDR1 is MNHEY and CDR2 is SMNVEV in the germline V gene (reference sequence). The ends were cut back, 8 bases at V and 2 bases at J, with 7 bases in the middle. The CDR3 totals 13 residues. Separate cDNA molecules each had unique molecular identifiers attached to them. TCRdb re-analysed the 5' RACE reads in MiXCR, keeping a single row per CDR3 protein. This table holds just under 65,000 distinct CDR3 sequences, 8.8% found once. To note about this clonotype: The antigen is not known.

Study results and limitations: CD4 and private specificities were missed by VDJdb matching, which favored anti-spike CD8 responses.

This receptor was identified in an adult who was a healthcare worker with PCR-confirmed SARS-CoV-2 infection or an uninfected control (not recorded which). The specimen comprised whole blood, sampled at baseline. The gene calls are TRBV27 and TRBJ2-6; D not certain. CDR3 coding DNA: TGTGCCAGCGGAATCGCTGGGGCCAACGTCCTGACTTTC. Its translation: CASGIAGANVLTF.